A single T cell receptor beta chain is shown here with its context. This clone showed up just a few times. Its antigen is currently not known. It has no much larger one-base neighbor in the sample; base qualities were not kept. This entry is derived from a study of blood T cell repertoires in COVID-19 (dated by TCRdb to 2019 to 2021). Notes on the research overall: The collaborator samples originated in the United States, Italy and Spain and spanned the acute and convalescent phases of COVID-19. The repertoires were released in a freely available public database intended as a resource for research on the immune response to SARS-CoV-2. HLA class I and class II types, where available, came from metadata supplied by the sample provider rather than from assay-based typing. Sample metadata almost always included a de-identified subject ID, COVID-19 status, age in years and sex. Deeply sampled blood TCRbeta repertoires from subjects exposed to, actively infected with, or recovered from COVID-19 were included in the dataset. The samples were drawn from two sources: the first 160 participants of the ongoing ImmuneRACE study, and fewer than 1,500 subjects contributed by 6 global collaborators. The prospective study material was composed of cDNA or gDNA derived from T cells, B-cell-depleted T cells, or PBMCs.

CDR3 length: 15 amino acids, cysteine to phenylalanine. Of all the DNA, just the CDR3 is kept, 45 bases in frame from base 1. V is cut back by 4 bases and J by 5 bases, with 10 bases in the junction unmatched. Reading the germline V gene (reference sequence) gives CDR1 LNHDA and CDR2 SQIVND. Study-wide conclusions, independent of this receptor: Clinical and demographic metadata were provided uncurated, with the amount varying by source and participant.

Each collaborating institution followed its own protocols to collect whole blood in K2EDTA tubes. For TCRbeta analysis, collaborator samples were shipped as frozen whole blood, as isolated PBMCs, or as DNA extracted from either sample type. TCRbeta CDR3 regions were amplified from genomic DNA using the immunoSEQ Assay, a bias-controlled multiplex PCR. As for the original processing: Within the assay, amplification of reference gene primers was used to estimate how many nucleated cells each sample contained. To quantify the absolute abundance of each unique TCRbeta CDR3 rearrangement, sequence reads were collapsed and filtered. For each sample, productive Simpson clonality was calculated as the square root of Simpson's diversity index over productive rearrangements. Held by TCRdb, this immuneACCESS table contains in-frame sequences only and omits some clones. Under half of the omission traces to an unresolved V gene where checked; the cause of the rest is unknown. V and J calls plus clone size are reproduced from that table; the DNA served to infer D and trimming. The sample contains 130,000 or so clones, 60% to 85% of them found a single time. The ten largest clones represent 15% to 25% of the sample.

Sequencing was done on a sample of peripheral blood. The chain is made from TRBV19 and TRBJ2-5, with 7 bases in between that match TRBD2. The sequence was collected from an elderly man with acute or convalescent COVID-19. CDR3 sequence: CASSRGRDLRETQYF. The nucleotide sequence is TGTGCCAGTAGTAGGGGGAGGGATTTAAGGGAGACCCAGTACTTC.